The clone carrying this TCR beta chain appeared a single time. Original methodology: Estimation of nucleated cell counts was performed using reference gene primer amplification. The table came from immunoSEQ multiplex PCR; TCRdb's copy has only in-frame clones and leaves some out. That table gives V, J and clone size, and the DNA gave D and trimming. The sample shows about 120,000 clones, approximately 87% of them seen only once. The sample is drawn from a study of blood T cell repertoires in COVID-19. Across the study: The United States, Italy and Spain provided the acute and convalescent COVID-19 samples. T cells, B-cell-depleted T cells, or PBMCs supplied cDNA or gDNA.

Trimming pared 2 bases from V and 0 bases from J, leaving 9 bases between. CDR1 is SGDLS, CDR2 YYNGEE, per germline. The CDR3 consists of 14 residues. Sequencing input: peripheral blood. The chain combines TRBV9 with TRBJ2-7; D is perhaps TRBD1 (6 bases). This TCR came from a man aged 55 to 70 with acute or convalescent COVID-19. CDR3 residues: CASSVGATSYEQYF. The CDR3, as DNA: TGTGCCAGCAGCGTGGGGGCAACCTCCTACGAGCAGTACTTC.